The sequence of this T cell receptor (beta chain) was determined in a study of shared clonotypes between healthy human individuals. This clone was detected only a few times. The authors distributed each subset's genomic DNA evenly over several immunoSEQ plates. Some clones are missing from TCRdb's copy, which holds only in-frame ones; the method was immunoSEQ multiplex PCR. Counted here are hundreds of thousands of clones, around 72% occurring once; the ten biggest clones make up 1.5% to 2%. Sequencing was performed on memory CD4+ T cells sorted from blood. The sample's subset: CD45RA-negative fraction. The sequence derives from a woman in her 30s in good health.

DNA of the CDR3: TGTGCCAGCAGTGAATTATGGGACAAAGAGACCCAGTACTTC. The encoded protein is CASSELWDKETQYF. The chain joins TRBV25-1 to TRBJ2-5, with a tentative D call TRBD1 (6 bases). Germline CDR1 is MGHDK and CDR2 is SYGVNS. Trimming removed 1 base from V and 3 bases from J, with 9 bases in between. The CDR3 loop spans 14 amino acids.